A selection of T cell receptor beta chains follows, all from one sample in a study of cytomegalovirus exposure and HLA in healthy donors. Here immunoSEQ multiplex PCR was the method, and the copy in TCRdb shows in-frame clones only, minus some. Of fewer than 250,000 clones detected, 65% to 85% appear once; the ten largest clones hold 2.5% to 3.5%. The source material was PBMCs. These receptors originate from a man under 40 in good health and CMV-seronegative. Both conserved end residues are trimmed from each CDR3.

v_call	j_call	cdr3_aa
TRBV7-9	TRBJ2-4	ASSQQGGKAKNIQY
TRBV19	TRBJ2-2	ASRQVGELF
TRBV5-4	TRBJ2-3	ASRLAGGPGDTQY
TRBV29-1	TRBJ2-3	SVAGGTDTQY
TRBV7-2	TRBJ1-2	ASSLGNAVGYT
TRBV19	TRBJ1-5	ASSSKGRQPQH
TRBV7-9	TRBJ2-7	ASSGWTTYEQY
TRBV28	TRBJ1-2	ASRSPAGQNYGYT
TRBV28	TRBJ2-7	ASLTSGRSGFEQY
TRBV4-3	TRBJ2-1	ASSYRVGGEQF
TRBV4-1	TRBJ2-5	ASRETGGETQY
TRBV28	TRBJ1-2	ASSLSGEGYT
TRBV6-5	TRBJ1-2	ASRPTRDRSRTH
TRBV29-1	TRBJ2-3	SVEVDRTQY
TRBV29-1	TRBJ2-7	SVEGGGTLEQY
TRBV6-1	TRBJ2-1	ASSLTGNSYNEQF
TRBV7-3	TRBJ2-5	ASSPGAQETQY
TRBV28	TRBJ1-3	ASSWTGAGNTIY
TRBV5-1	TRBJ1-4	ASIIQQGFGEKLF
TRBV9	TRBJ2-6	ASSVRGQGLSGASVLT
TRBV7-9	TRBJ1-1	SSSFGGRTEAF
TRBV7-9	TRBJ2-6	ASSLNWDRESSGANVLT
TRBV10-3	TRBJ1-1	AIRSDREKGWAF
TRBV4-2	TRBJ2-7	ASSQDRDKQY
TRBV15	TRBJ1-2	ATSRVIGQGNYGYT
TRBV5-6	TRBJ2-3	ASSTTGGSGDTDTQY
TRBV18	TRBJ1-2	ASSPDRGRYGYT
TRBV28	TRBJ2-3	ASSPQAGQGWVPVPTDTQY
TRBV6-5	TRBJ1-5	ASKGRGNQPQH
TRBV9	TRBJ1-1	ASSGQGADTEAF
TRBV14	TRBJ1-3	ASTGGLAGNTIY
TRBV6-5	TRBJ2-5	ASSYRQGRLETQY
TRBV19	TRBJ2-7	ASSNSGSDRWEQY
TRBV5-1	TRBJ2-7	ASSLGPGVSYEQY
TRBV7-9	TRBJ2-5	ASSLGSISTGGQETQY
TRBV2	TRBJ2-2	ASSTSTGGLNTGELF
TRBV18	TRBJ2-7	ASSHSSQGTHEQY
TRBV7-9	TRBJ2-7	ASSGQGVHTYEQY
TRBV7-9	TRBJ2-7	ASSLATGTVDEQY
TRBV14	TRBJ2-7	ASSPRLVSEQY
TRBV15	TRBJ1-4	ATSLQNGGTGDEKLF
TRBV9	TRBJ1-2	ASSVEPGQGYDYGYT
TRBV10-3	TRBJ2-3	AISRGGQGVTDTQY
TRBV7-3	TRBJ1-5	ASSLTRGGSNQPQH
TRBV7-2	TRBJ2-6	ASSLRTGTGANVLT
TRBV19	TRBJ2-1	ASSIGLARGEQF